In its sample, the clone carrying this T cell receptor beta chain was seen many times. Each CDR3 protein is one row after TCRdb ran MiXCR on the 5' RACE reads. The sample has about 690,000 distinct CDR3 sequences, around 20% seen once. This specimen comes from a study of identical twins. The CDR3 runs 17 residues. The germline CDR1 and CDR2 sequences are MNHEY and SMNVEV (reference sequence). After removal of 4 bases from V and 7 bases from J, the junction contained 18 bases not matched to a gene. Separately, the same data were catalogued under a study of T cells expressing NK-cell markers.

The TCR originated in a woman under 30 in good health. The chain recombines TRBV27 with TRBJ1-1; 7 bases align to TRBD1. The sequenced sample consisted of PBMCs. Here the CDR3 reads CASSSMINRGISGEAFF. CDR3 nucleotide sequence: TGTGCCAGCAGTTCGATGATCAACAGGGGAATAAGTGGTGAAGCTTTCTTT.